The T cell receptor (beta chain) under discussion was sequenced for a study of Ad26.COV2.S vaccination and SARS-CoV-2 variants. Study outcomes and limitations: Placebo recipients and vaccine recipients were similar in non-spike TCR breadth. Placebo recipients trailed vaccine recipients in spike-specific TCR breadth. The TCR breadth and depth analyses may have understated or missed part of the total T cell responses.

The method was immunoSEQ multiplex PCR; TCRdb's version includes in-frame clones alone and lacks a portion of them. This sample has about 350,000 clones, with around 90% found just once. With regard to this clone: Its specificity is not known.

Source: peripheral blood, taken after recovery from COVID-19. The TCR was taken from a human donor who had recovered from COVID-19.

The CDR3, as DNA: TGCGCCAGCAGCCAAGATTATGGGAGTGGAGCTTTCTTT. This sequence encodes CASSQDYGSGAFF. The V call is TRBV4-1, the J call TRBJ1-1; no firm D call. V dropped 0 bases and J dropped 10 bases, with 12 bases sitting between them. The CDR3 length is 13 residues. The germline CDR1 and CDR2 sequences are MGHRA and YSYEKL.